This entry concerns a single TCR beta chain. Antigen specificity is unknown. This sample was included in a study of T cell responses to AZD1222 COVID-19 vaccine. Across the study: Pooled samples include second doses given at about 4 or 12 weeks.

The method was immunoSEQ multiplex PCR; TCRdb's version includes in-frame clones alone and lacks a portion of them. The sample carries fewer than 30,000 clones, over 90% recorded once. The study's findings and limits: Females made up more of the donors, who were largely white British, and clonal diversity may have come out too low. Nearly half of the spike-specific TCRs reportedly recognize variant regions that carry no mutations. Seropositive AZD1222 recipients at baseline numbered only five to seven.

The germline gives CDR1 DFQATT, CDR2 SNEGSKA (reference sequence). The CDR3 spans 11 residues. The V end was cut by 1 base, the J end by 1 base, with 1 base between. Material: peripheral blood, obtained on day 0 of AZD1222 vaccination. The J gene is TRBJ1-1, the V gene TRBV20-1; D unclear. The TCR sequence derives from an adult in good health. The CDR3, as DNA: TGCAGTGCTAGAGGGAACACTGAAGCTTTCTTT. Translated, it gives CSARGNTEAFF.